One and the same sample provided the 11 T cell receptor beta chains below, sequenced in a study of blood T cell repertoires in COVID-19. Profiled with immunoSEQ multiplex PCR; TCRdb holds only in-frame clones, not every one. Found here are 35,000 to 45,000 clones, around nine tenths of them singletons; the top ten hold about 32%. Input material: peripheral blood. These receptors originate from a man between 65 and 85 years old with active COVID-19.

The chain has TRBV7-9 and TRBJ1-2; a weak D match, TRBD1 (6 bases). From germline, CDR1 is SEHNR and CDR2 FQNEAQ (reference sequence). V was clipped by 3 bases and J by 7 bases, with 18 bases between them. The CDR3 sequence is 15 residues long. The CDR3 loop is CASSFVIRGKGGYTF. The CDR3 DNA sequence: TGTGCCAGCAGCTTTGTTATCAGGGGAAAGGGTGGCTACACCTTC.

This clone was counted a few times. In DNA form, the CDR3 reads TGTGCCAGCAGCCAATTCGCAGGGGGTTCGGTGAATGAGCAGTTCTTC. Translating it yields CASSQFAGGSVNEQFF. This chain joins TRBV16 and TRBJ2-1; 7 bases fit TRBD1. Per the germline V gene, CDR1 is KGHSY and CDR2 is FQNENV. The trim removed 1 base at V and 7 bases at J, leaving 10 bases unmatched. The CDR3 extends over 16 amino acids.

This clone appeared once. A read error may produce the germline difference seen at one junction end. This chain links TRBV7-2 with TRBJ2-7; 7 bases map to TRBD1. CDR1 is SGHTA, CDR2 FQGNSA, per germline. CDR3 length equals 14 residues. The CDR3 nucleotides are TGTGCCAGCAGCTCTCGACAGGGCTCCGACGAGCAGTACTTC. Translated: CASSSRQGSDEQYF.

V is TRBV7-2 and J is TRBJ2-5, with a possible D match to TRBD1 (6 bases). The CDR3 has 15 residues. Trimming removed 5 bases at V and 5 bases at J, with 18 bases between. Germline loops: CDR1 SGHTA, CDR2 FQGNSA. CDR3 in amino acids: CASSRQGLERETQYF. CDR3 DNA: TGTGCCAGCAGCCGTCAGGGGCTCGAGCGGGAGACCCAGTACTTC. Variable domain in full (rest from reference TRBV7-2 and TRBJ2-5): GAGVSQSPSNKVTEKGKDVELRCDPISGHTALYWYRQSLGQGLEFLIYFQGNSAPDKSGLPSDRFSAERTGGSVSTLTIQRTQQEDSAVYLCASSRQGLERETQYFGPGTRLLVL.

This clone was detected only once. V gene TRBV28 combines with J gene TRBJ1-2; 7 nucleotides line up with TRBD1. The CDR3 is made up of 14 amino acids. Germline-derived CDR1 and CDR2 are MDHEN and SYDVKM. V shed 5 bases, J shed 6 bases, and the junction held 9 bases outside the gene matches. CDR3 amino acids: CASSPRQGRDGYTF. The CDR3, as DNA: TGTGCCAGCAGTCCTAGACAGGGAAGGGATGGCTACACCTTC.

The rearrangement links TRBV12-3 or TRBV12-4 to TRBJ2-7, with D tentatively TRBD2 (6 bases). There are 12 residues in the CDR3. V was clipped by 9 bases and J by 3 bases, with 12 bases between them. In DNA form, the CDR3 reads TGTGCCAGTAGGAGGGCCCGCTACGAGCAGTACTTC. This translates into CASRRARYEQYF.

The chain carries TRBV27 and TRBJ2-1; D ambiguous. This CDR3 is 15 amino acids long. CDR1 and CDR2 (germline): MNHEY, SMNVEV (reference sequence). V was trimmed by 6 bases and J by 0 bases, leaving 12 bases between them. CDR3 residues: CASRVAIYSYNEQFF. Here the CDR3 DNA reads TGTGCCAGCAGAGTAGCAATATACTCCTACAATGAGCAGTTCTTC.

This chain joins TRBV7-8 and TRBJ2-3, with TRBD2 as a possible D gene (5 bases). Looked up from germline, CDR1 is SGHVS and CDR2 is FQNEAQ. CDR3 length equals 12 residues. V lost 5 bases and J 6 bases, leaving 9 bases between the germline ends. The CDR3 DNA follows: TGTGCCAGCAGCCTCCGGAGGGATACGCAGTATTTT. Translated: CASSLRRDTQYF.

The rearrangement joins TRBV7-3 to TRBJ2-2; the D is unclear. The ends were cut back, 5 bases at V and 0 bases at J, with 10 bases in the middle. Germline V gives CDR1 SGHTA, CDR2 FQGTGA. The CDR3 has 15 residues. CDR3 coding DNA: TGTGCCAGCAGCCCACTTCGATCGAACACCGGGGAGCTGTTTTTT. The encoded protein is CASSPLRSNTGELFF.

The genes are TRBV6-5 and TRBJ1-1, with D possibly TRBD1 on 6 matching bases. The CDR3 consists of 13 residues. The V gene's germline CDR1 is MNHEY and CDR2 SVGAGI. V gave up 5 bases and J gave up 4 bases, with 11 bases separating them. The CDR3 here is CASSQQGATEAFF. In DNA, the CDR3 is TGTGCCAGCAGTCAACAGGGAGCCACTGAAGCTTTCTTT.

The genes are TRBV29-1 and TRBJ2-7, with 7 bases lining up with TRBD2. This CDR3 has 13 residues. Trimming took 7 bases from V and 3 from J; bases not matched to a gene: 9. Germline assignment: CDR1 SQVTM and CDR2 ANQGSEA. CDR3 loop: CSGGVGRGYEQYF. The CDR3 DNA reads TGCAGCGGTGGGGTTGGGAGGGGCTACGAGCAGTACTTC.